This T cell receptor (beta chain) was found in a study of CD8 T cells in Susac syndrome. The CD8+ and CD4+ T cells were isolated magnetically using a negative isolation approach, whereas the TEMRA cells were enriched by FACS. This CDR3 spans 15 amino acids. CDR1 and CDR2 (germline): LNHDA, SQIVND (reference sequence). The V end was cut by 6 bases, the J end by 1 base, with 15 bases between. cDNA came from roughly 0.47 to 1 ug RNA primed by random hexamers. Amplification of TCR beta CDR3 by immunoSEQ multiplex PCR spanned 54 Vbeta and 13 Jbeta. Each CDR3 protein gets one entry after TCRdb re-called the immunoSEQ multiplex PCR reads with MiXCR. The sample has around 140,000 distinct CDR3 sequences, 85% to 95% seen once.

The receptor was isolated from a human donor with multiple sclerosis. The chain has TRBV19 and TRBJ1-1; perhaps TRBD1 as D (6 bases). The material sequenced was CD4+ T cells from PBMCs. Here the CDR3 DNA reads TGTGCCAGTAGGACTCCGGACAGACCGAACACTGAAGCTTTCTTT. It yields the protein CASRTPDRPNTEAFF.